Sequencing of this TCR beta chain was carried out in a study of radiation and T cells in renal cell carcinoma. CDR1 and CDR2 (germline): SGHRS, YFSETQ. The V segment lost 5 bases and the J segment 4 bases; nucleotides outside the gene matches: 11. The CDR3 totals 15 residues. The time point denotes: blood 2 weeks post-SBRT. As for treatment: 15 Gy SBRT to primary tumor, nephrectomy 4 weeks later. The tumor was a clear cell renal cell carcinoma. Sequenced by immunoSEQ multiplex PCR; TCRdb stores in-frame clones only, minus some. The sample yields about 49,000 clones, 80% seen once. The V call is TRBV5-1, the J call TRBJ2-7; the match to TRBD1 covers 8 bases. This TCR was recovered from a woman between 70 and 85 years old with renal cell carcinoma. The specimen was blood, collected from a patient whose treatment included radiotherapy and nephrectomy. The CDR3 region is CASRNNPGQVYEQYF. The CDR3 region has the DNA TGCGCCAGCAGAAACAATCCGGGACAGGTGTACGAGCAGTACTTC. Full variable domain (outside the CDR3, taken from reference TRBV5-1 and TRBJ2-7): KAGVTQTPRYLIKTRGQQVTLSCSPISGHRSVSWYQQTPGQGLQFLFEYFSETQRNKGNFPGRFSGRQFSNSRSEMNVSTLELGDSALYLCASRNNPGQVYEQYFGPGTRLTVT.